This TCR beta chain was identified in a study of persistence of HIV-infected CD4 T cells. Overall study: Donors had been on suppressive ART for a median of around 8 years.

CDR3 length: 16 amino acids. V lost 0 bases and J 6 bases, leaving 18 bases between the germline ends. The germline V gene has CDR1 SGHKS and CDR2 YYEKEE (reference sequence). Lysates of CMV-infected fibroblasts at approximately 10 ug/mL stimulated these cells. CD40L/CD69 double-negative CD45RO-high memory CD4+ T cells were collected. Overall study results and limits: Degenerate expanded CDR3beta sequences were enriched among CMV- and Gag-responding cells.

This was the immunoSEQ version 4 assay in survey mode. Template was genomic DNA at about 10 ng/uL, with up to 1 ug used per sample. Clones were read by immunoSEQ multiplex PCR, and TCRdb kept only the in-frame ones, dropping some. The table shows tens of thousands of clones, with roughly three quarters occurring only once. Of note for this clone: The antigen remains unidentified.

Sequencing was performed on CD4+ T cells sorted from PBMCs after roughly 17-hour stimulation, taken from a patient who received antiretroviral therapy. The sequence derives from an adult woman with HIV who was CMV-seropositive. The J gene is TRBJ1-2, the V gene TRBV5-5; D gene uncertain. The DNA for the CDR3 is TGTGCCAGCAGCTTGGAGGTTTTTCGGCCAGGAGATGGCTACACCTTC. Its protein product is CASSLEVFRPGDGYTF.